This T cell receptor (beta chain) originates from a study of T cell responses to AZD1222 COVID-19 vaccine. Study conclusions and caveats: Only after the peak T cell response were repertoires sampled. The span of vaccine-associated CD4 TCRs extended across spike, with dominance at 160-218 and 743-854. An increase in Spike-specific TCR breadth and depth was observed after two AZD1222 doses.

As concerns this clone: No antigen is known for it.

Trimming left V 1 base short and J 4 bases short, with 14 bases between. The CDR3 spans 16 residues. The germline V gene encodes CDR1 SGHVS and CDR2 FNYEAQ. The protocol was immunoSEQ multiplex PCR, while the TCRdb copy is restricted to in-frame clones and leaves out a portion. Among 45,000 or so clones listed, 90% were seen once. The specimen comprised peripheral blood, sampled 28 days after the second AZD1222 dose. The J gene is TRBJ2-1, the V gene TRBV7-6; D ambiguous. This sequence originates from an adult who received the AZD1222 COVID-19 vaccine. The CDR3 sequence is CASSLGAGRGYNEQFF. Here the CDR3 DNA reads TGTGCCAGCAGCTTAGGCGCAGGCAGAGGATACAATGAGCAGTTCTTC.